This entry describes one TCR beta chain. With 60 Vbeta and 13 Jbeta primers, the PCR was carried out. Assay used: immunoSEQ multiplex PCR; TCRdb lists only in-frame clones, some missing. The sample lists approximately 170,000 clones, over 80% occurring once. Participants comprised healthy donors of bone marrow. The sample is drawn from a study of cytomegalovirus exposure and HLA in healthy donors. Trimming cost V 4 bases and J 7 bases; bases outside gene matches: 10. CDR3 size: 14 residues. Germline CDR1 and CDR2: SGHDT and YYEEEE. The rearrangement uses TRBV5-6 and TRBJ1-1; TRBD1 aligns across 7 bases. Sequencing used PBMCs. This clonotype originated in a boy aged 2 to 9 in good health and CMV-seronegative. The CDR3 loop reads CASSQQGQPREAFF. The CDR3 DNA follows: TGTGCCAGCAGCCAACAGGGACAGCCGCGTGAAGCTTTCTTT.